This TCR beta chain was obtained from a study of cytomegalovirus exposure and HLA in healthy donors. Some clones are missing from TCRdb's copy, which holds only in-frame ones; the method was immunoSEQ multiplex PCR. The sample yields 150,000 or so clones, approximately 92% seen once. Comments on this clone: Its antigen is unidentified.

The CDR3 runs 15 residues. V lost 3 bases and J 3 bases, leaving 13 bases between the germline ends. The germline gives CDR1 MGHRA, CDR2 YSYEKL. General observations from the study: Reports described diagnosis of cytomegalovirus status by the classifier as highly specific and sensitive. The study listed around 150 cytomegalovirus-associated TCR beta chains. A subsequent analysis found that TCR clusters from the first cohort also tended to co-occur in the 90 to 150 validation repertoires, with approximately 95% of cluster scores above 0. CMV antigen specificity was confirmed in vitro for a few CMV-associated chains.

The specimen was PBMCs. This TCR was recovered from a woman aged 18-29 years in good health and CMV-seropositive. The J gene is TRBJ2-3, the V gene TRBV4-1, with D perhaps matching TRBD2 (6 bases). The CDR3 here is CASSHLGGATDTQYF. The CDR3 bases are TGCGCCAGCAGCCATTTAGGCGGGGCGACAGATACGCAGTATTTT.